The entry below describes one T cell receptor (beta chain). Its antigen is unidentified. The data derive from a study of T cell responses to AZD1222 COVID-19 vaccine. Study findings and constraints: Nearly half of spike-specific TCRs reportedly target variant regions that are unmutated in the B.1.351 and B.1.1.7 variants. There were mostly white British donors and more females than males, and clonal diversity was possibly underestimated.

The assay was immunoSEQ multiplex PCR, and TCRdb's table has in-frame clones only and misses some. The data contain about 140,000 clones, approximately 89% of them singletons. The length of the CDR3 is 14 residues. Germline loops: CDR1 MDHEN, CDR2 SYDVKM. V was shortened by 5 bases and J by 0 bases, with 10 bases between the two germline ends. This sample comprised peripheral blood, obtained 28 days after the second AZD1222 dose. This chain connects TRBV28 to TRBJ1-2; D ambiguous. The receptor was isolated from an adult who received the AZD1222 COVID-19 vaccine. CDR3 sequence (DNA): TGTGCCAGCAGTGCCTCATTCTCTAACTATGGCTACACCTTC. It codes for CASSASFSNYGYTF.